The 8 T cell receptor beta chains in this list originate from one sample, sequenced in a study of blood T cell repertoires in COVID-19. Assay used: immunoSEQ multiplex PCR; TCRdb lists only in-frame clones, some missing. The table shows under 200,000 clones, with roughly 80% occurring only once. Material for sequencing was peripheral blood. These receptors all stem from an older woman with COVID-19, enrolled during active disease.

The chain links TRBV4-3 to TRBJ2-4; tentative D call: TRBD1 (5 bases). CDR3 length equals 15 residues. CDR1 LGHNA and CDR2 YSLEER come from the germline V gene. V was pared by 2 bases and J by 0 bases, with 8 bases between. CDR3 protein: CASSQTGLAKNIQYF. In DNA, the CDR3 is TGCGCCAGCAGCCAAACAGGCTTAGCCAAAAACATTCAGTACTTC.

The chain employs TRBV25-1 and TRBJ1-1; 7 nucleotides match TRBD1. Germline assignment: CDR1 MGHDK and CDR2 SYGVNS. The junction had 2 bases not matched to a gene; V was cut back by 6 bases and J by 1 base. CDR3 size: 13 residues. CDR3 sequence reads: CASRRQGNTEAFF. In nucleotides, the CDR3 is TGTGCCAGCAGGAGACAGGGGAACACTGAAGCTTTCTTT.

This clone was detected only a few times. The chain uses TRBV6-6 and TRBJ1-2, with no clear D. Looked up from germline, CDR1 is MNHNY and CDR2 is SVGAGI (reference sequence). The CDR3 runs to 11 residues. V shed 5 bases and J shed 5 bases, with 6 bases lying between them. CDR3 sequence (DNA): TGTGCCAGCAGTACTATGTATGGCTACACCTTC. This encodes CASSTMYGYTF.

The chain joins TRBV3-1 (or the pseudogene TRBV3-2) to TRBJ2-1; TRBD2 matches 7 bases. CDR1 and CDR2 (germline): LGHDT, YNNKEL (reference sequence). J gave up 9 bases and V 1 base, and 18 bases lay outside the gene matches. The CDR3 consists of 18 residues. CDR3 in DNA: TGTGCCAGCAGCCAAGGAGGAACGGGAGGCCAGAGGGTTGGTGAGCAGTTCTTC. Protein sequence: CASSQGGTGGQRVGEQFF.

The V call is TRBV28, the J call TRBJ1-2; no definite D call. Germline V gene data show CDR1 as MDHEN and CDR2 as SYDVKM. The CDR3 covers 12 residues. V lost 9 bases, J lost 5 bases, and 13 bases lay in between. CDR3 residues: CASREESYGYTF. CDR3 nucleotide sequence: TGTGCCAGTAGGGAGGAAAGTTATGGCTACACCTTC.

The J gene is TRBJ1-5, the V gene TRBV27; 9 bases are a match to TRBD1. J was trimmed by 5 bases and V by 5 bases; bases with no gene match: 10. The CDR3 is 16 residues long. Germline V gene data show CDR1 as MNHEY and CDR2 as SMNVEV (reference sequence). Written as DNA, the CDR3 is TGTGCCAGCAGTCCCGAAAGAGGGACAGGGCATCAGCCCCAGCATTTT. This translates into CASSPERGTGHQPQHF.

V usage is TRBV19 and J usage is TRBJ1-1; 7 bases fit TRBD1. After removal of 5 bases from V and 5 bases from J, the junction contained 5 bases not matched to a gene. The germline CDR1 and CDR2 sequences are LNHDA and SQIVND (reference sequence). There are 13 residues in the CDR3. CDR3 sequence (DNA): TGTGCCAGTAGTTCCAACAGGGGAACTGAAGCTTTCTTT. Its protein product is CASSSNRGTEAFF.

The chain employs TRBV7-9 and TRBJ2-2; TRBD2 agrees at 9 bases. V gave up 3 bases and J gave up 4 bases; unmatched junction bases: 15. CDR1 SEHNR and CDR2 FQNEAQ come from the germline V gene (reference sequence). The CDR3 spans 19 residues. The CDR3 loop reads CASSFLRTSVERGTGELFF. The CDR3 DNA reads TGTGCCAGCAGCTTTCTAAGGACTAGCGTCGAGAGAGGCACCGGGGAGCTGTTTTTT.